The entry below describes one TCR beta chain. Using immunoSEQ multiplex PCR, the repertoire was profiled, and TCRdb retains in-frame clones only, with some absent. Here the sample spans 200,000 or so clones, more than 65% being singletons. The data stem from a study of blood T cell repertoires in COVID-19. Study-wide context: Samples of COVID-19 (acute and convalescent) were obtained from the United States, Italy and Spain. PBMCs, B-cell-depleted T cells, or T cells were the source of the cDNA or gDNA that made up the material.

The V end lost 0 bases, the J end lost 0 bases, and 12 bases lay between the germline ends. Per the germline V gene, CDR1 is LGHNA and CDR2 is YNFKEQ. This CDR3 spans 18 amino acids. The source of this sequence is a man in his forties who had recovered from COVID-19. This chain joins TRBV4-2 and TRBJ2-6; perhaps TRBD2 as D (5 bases). Sequences were obtained from PBMCs or T cells enriched from blood (not recorded which). CDR3 loop: CASSQDPLGSSGANVLTF. As DNA, the CDR3 is TGTGCCAGCAGCCAAGATCCTCTTGGGAGCTCTGGGGCCAACGTCCTGACTTTC.